The source of this TCR beta chain is a study of identical twins. Overall study results and limits: Out-of-frame sharing of TCR alpha in monozygotic twins was underestimated by models.

MiXCR, applied by TCRdb to the 5' RACE reads, yields one record per CDR3 protein. The sample includes about 520,000 distinct CDR3 sequences, less than 25% of them seen just once. Notes on this clonotype: The antigen is undetermined.

Germline CDR1 and CDR2: SGHRS and YFSETQ. The CDR3 is made up of 13 amino acids. The V gene lost 2 bases and the J gene lost 7 bases, with 13 bases spanning the gap. The data also belong to a second study, concerning T cells expressing NK-cell markers. That paper states: CD8+ T cells in more than five donors included dominant NKG2C+ clonotypes at roughly 1.0-8%. No clear determination of HCMV specificity was made for expanded NKG2C+ T cell clones.

Sequenced sample: CD4+ T cells sorted from blood. The TCR originated in a woman under 30 in good health. V usage is TRBV5-1 and J usage is TRBJ2-7, with D possibly matching TRBD1 (5 bases). The CDR3 DNA follows: TGCGCCAGCAGCTTTACAGGATCCGGGGAGCAGTACTTC. This translates into CASSFTGSGEQYF.